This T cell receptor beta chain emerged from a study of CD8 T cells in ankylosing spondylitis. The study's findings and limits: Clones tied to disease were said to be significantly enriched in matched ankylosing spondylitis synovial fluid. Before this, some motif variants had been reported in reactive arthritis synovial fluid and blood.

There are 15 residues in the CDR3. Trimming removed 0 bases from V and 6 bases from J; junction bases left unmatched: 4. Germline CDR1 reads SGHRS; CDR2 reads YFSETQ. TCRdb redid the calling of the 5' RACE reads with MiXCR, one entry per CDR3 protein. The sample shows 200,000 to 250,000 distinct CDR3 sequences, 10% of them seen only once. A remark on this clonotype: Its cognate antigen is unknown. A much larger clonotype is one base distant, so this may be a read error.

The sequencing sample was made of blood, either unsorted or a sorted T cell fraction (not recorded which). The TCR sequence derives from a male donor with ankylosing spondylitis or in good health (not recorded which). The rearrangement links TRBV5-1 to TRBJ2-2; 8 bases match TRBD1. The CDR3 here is CASSLAQGAAGELFF. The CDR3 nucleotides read TGCGCCAGCAGCTTGGCCCAGGGGGCCGCCGGGGAGCTGTTTTTT.